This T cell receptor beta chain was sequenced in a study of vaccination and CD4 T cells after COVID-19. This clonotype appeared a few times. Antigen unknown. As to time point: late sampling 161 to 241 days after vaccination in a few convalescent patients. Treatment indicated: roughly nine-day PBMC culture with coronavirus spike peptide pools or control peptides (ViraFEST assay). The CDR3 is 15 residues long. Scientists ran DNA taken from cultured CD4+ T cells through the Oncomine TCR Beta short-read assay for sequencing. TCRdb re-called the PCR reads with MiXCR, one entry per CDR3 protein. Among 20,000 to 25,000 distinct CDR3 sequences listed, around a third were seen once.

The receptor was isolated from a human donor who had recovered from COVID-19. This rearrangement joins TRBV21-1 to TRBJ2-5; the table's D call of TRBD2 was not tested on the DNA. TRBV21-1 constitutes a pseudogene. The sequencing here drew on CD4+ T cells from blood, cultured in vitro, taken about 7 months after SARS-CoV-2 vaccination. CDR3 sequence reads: CASSNESGTQETQYF. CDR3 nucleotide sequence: TGTGCCAGCAGCAATGAAAGCGGGACCCAAGAGACCCAGTACTTC.